A single sample gave rise to the 27 T cell receptor beta chains below, sequenced in a study of T-cell reconstitution after alpha-beta-depleted transplantation in children. Unique molecular identifiers were built into the TCRbeta library. TCRdb re-analysed the PCR reads in MiXCR, keeping a single row per CDR3 protein. Of approximately 1,000,000 distinct CDR3 sequences in the sample, about 26% were seen once. The specimen was PBMCs, mostly from graft donor cells, collected 360 days after TCRalphabeta/CD19-depleted stem cell transplant. The receptors come from a boy less than two years old who had a stem cell transplant for SCID, so the T cells may come from the graft donor.

This clonotype was recorded a few times. This rearrangement joins TRBV9 to TRBJ2-5; D gene uncertain. CDR3 length: 16 amino acids. Per germline, CDR1 SGDLS and CDR2 YYNGEE. V was clipped by 3 bases and J by 5 bases, with 20 bases between them. Here the CDR3 DNA reads TGTGCCAGCAGCGCCGGTGGGGTCCCTCTTCCGGAGACCCAGTACTTC. Translated, it gives CASSAGGVPLPETQYF.

This clonotype was detected only a few times. The CDR3 loop is CASSTMGGYTF. The CDR3, as DNA: TGTGCCAGCAGCACCATGGGGGGCTACACCTTC. The gene calls are TRBV7-9 and TRBJ1-2; D is ambiguous. Trimming shortened V by 5 bases and J by 8 bases, and 9 bases separated the two germline ends. The CDR3 loop spans 11 amino acids. CDR1 is SEHNR and CDR2 is FQNEAQ in the germline V gene (reference sequence). The full variable domain, with the rest looked up from reference TRBV7-9 and TRBJ1-2, is DTGVSQNPRHKITKRGQNVTFRCDPISEHNRLYWYRQTLGQGPEFLTYFQNEAQLEKSRLLSDRFSAERPKGSFSTLEIQRTEQGDSAMYLCASSTMGGYTFGSGTRLTVV.

The V gene is TRBV2, the J gene TRBJ2-5; D gene unclear. The CDR3 has 12 residues. Per germline, CDR1 SNHLY and CDR2 FYNNEI. V lost 8 bases to trimming and J lost 5 bases, with 12 bases between them. The CDR3 sequence: CASGVVVETQYF. CDR3 in DNA: TGTGCCAGCGGGGTCGTGGTCGAGACCCAGTACTTC.

The chain is built from TRBV5-1 and TRBJ1-6; TRBD1 matches 7 bases. Per the germline V gene, CDR1 is SGHRS and CDR2 is YFSETQ. V was clipped by 0 bases and J by 0 bases; unmatched bases: 6. The CDR3 runs to 18 residues. CDR3 in amino acids: CASSLVGQTSSYNSPLHF. CDR3 in DNA: TGCGCCAGCAGCTTGGTGGGACAGACGAGCTCCTATAATTCACCCCTCCACTTT.

This chain connects TRBV6-1 to TRBJ2-3; the D is unclear. Germline CDR1 MNHNS, CDR2 SASEGT. CDR3 length: 14 amino acids. V lost 1 base to trimming and J lost 4 bases, with 9 bases between them. The CDR3 DNA reads as TGTGCCAGCAGTGAAGTGGTTAGGGCAGATACGCAGTATTTT. This codes for CASSEVVRADTQYF.

This clonotype showed up many times. The rearrangement links TRBV24-1 to TRBJ2-7; D is uncertain. Germline CDR1 and CDR2: KGHDR and SFDVKD. The CDR3 is made up of 12 amino acids. Trimming left V 6 bases short and J 0 bases short, with 5 bases between. The CDR3 region has the DNA TGTGCCACCAGTCGAAGCTCCTACGAGCAGTACTTC. Protein sequence: CATSRSSYEQYF.

This clonotype has a handful of counts. This sequence joins TRBV12-3 or TRBV12-4 and TRBJ2-5, with D perhaps TRBD1 (6 bases). Deletions cut 3 bases from V and 1 base from J, with 12 bases between. This CDR3 is built from 15 residues. As DNA, the CDR3 is TGTGCCAGCAGTTTGCAACAGGGAATCCAAGAGACCCAGTACTTC. This translates into CASSLQQGIQETQYF.

This clonotype has a handful of counts. CDR3 sequence (DNA): TGTGCCAGCAGACCCACACGGATTGGTCGCTACGAGCAGTACTTC. Translation: CASRPTRIGRYEQYF. This chain links TRBV12-3 or TRBV12-4 with TRBJ2-7; unclear D gene. This CDR3 contains 15 residues. The V and J ends lost 6 bases and 3 bases respectively, with 18 bases between them.

This clonotype was seen more than once but under ten times. V usage is TRBV6-4 and J usage is TRBJ2-3; no reliable D call. The CDR3 covers 12 residues. Germline CDR1 is MRHNA and CDR2 is SNTAGT. V was cut by 7 bases and J by 2 bases, with 7 bases left in between. The CDR3 here is CASKENTDTQYF. The CDR3 DNA reads TGTGCCAGCAAGGAAAACACAGATACGCAGTATTTT.

The chain has TRBV7-2 and TRBJ2-7, with 8 bases aligning to TRBD1. From germline, CDR1 is SGHTA and CDR2 FQGNSA. The CDR3 totals 16 residues. The V gene end was trimmed by 3 bases and the J gene end by 2 bases; junction bases not matched to a gene: 9. The CDR3 loop reads CASSFAPGQATYEQYF. CDR3 nucleotide sequence: TGTGCCAGCAGCTTCGCCCCGGGACAGGCTACCTACGAGCAGTACTTC.

This clonotype was found a few times. This chain connects TRBV29-1 to TRBJ2-5; D might be TRBD1 or TRBD2, each matching 6 bases. V shed 7 bases and J shed 5 bases, with 14 bases lying between them. The CDR3 covers 12 residues. Per the germline V gene, CDR1 is SQVTM and CDR2 is ANQGSEA. The CDR3 bases are TGCAGCGCCGGGGGCTTTTCGGAGACCCAGTACTTC. Its protein is CSAGGFSETQYF.

The rearrangement links TRBV7-3 to TRBJ2-1; 12 nucleotides line up with TRBD1. V gave up 5 bases and J gave up 6 bases; unmatched junction bases: 5. The CDR3 is made up of 15 amino acids. In germline, CDR1 is SGHTA, CDR2 FQGTGA. The DNA of the CDR3 is TGTGCCAGCAGCCCGGGACAGGGGGCCTCCAATGAGCAGTTCTTC. This gives the protein CASSPGQGASNEQFF.

The table lists this clonotype with a few counts. This rearrangement joins TRBV4-3 to TRBJ2-7; 10 bases map to TRBD1. The J segment lost 4 bases and the V segment lost 0 bases, leaving 6 bases of the junction unmatched. Per the germline V gene, CDR1 is LGHNA and CDR2 is YSLEER. This CDR3 is built from 16 residues. This CDR3 reads CASSQEVGTGAYEQYF. CDR3 in DNA: TGCGCCAGCAGCCAAGAAGTCGGGACAGGGGCATACGAGCAGTACTTC.

In this sample, this clonotype turned up a few times. The chain employs TRBV6-2 or TRBV6-3 and TRBJ1-3; TRBD1 agrees at 7 bases. Trimming removed 6 bases from V and 1 base from J; junction bases left unmatched: 3. Germline assignment: CDR1 MNHEY and CDR2 SVGEGT. The CDR3 spans 14 residues. The DNA of the CDR3 is TGTGCCAGCAGCAGGGGGGCATCTGGAAACACCATATATTTT. It is translated as CASSRGASGNTIYF.

The chain is built from TRBV6-1 and TRBJ2-7, with a tentative D call TRBD2 (6 bases). Trimming took 6 bases from V and 2 from J, leaving 17 bases between them. Germline assignment: CDR1 MNHNS and CDR2 SASEGT. The CDR3 sequence is 15 residues long. CDR3 protein: CASSRGTVLPYEQYF. The CDR3 nucleotides are TGTGCCAGCAGCCGGGGGACCGTCCTGCCCTACGAGCAGTACTTC.

This chain connects TRBV20-1 to TRBJ2-5, with TRBD1 matching 8 bases. CDR1 DFQATT and CDR2 SNEGSKA come from the germline V gene (reference sequence). Trimming took 7 bases from V and 4 from J; bases not matched to a gene: 5. CDR3 size: 12 residues. The CDR3 nucleotides are TGCAGTGGGGGAGACAGGGGAGAGACCCAGTACTTC. The encoded protein is CSGGDRGETQYF.

The V and J genes are TRBV4-1 and TRBJ1-4; 8 positions match TRBD1. The CDR3 length is 16 residues. Germline V gives CDR1 MGHRA, CDR2 YSYEKL. V lost 1 base to trimming and J lost 7 bases; unmatched junction nucleotides: 8. The CDR3 nucleotides read TGCGCCAGCAGCCAAGGCCCGACAGGGGAAGGTGAAAAACTGTTTTTT. Translation gives CASSQGPTGEGEKLFF.

J is TRBJ2-5 and V is TRBV29-1; no clear D gene. Looked up from germline, CDR1 is SQVTM and CDR2 is ANQGSEA. This CDR3 has 13 amino acids. The V gene lost 2 bases and the J gene lost 5 bases, with 12 bases spanning the gap. The DNA of the CDR3 is TGCAGCGTTGAAAGGACCGCCGAGGAGACCCAGTACTTC. Translated: CSVERTAEETQYF.

The chain is built from TRBV4-1 and TRBJ1-1; D might be TRBD1 (5 bases). Looked up from germline, CDR1 is MGHRA and CDR2 is YSYEKL. The CDR3 totals 16 residues. V was cut by 4 bases and J by 5 bases, with 20 bases left in between. CDR3 sequence (DNA): TGCGCCAGCAGCCGCCCTTCCATGCAGGGATGGACTGAAGCTTTCTTT. Residues: CASSRPSMQGWTEAFF.

The gene calls are TRBV12-3 or TRBV12-4 and TRBJ1-2, with D possibly matching TRBD1 (5 bases). Trimming shortened V by 7 bases and J by 8 bases, and 17 bases separated the two germline ends. The CDR3 extends over 13 amino acids. The CDR3 DNA is TGTGCCAGCACTACCTTCGGACGGGGGGGCTACACCTTC. It translates to CASTTFGRGGYTF.

This chain joins TRBV7-2 and TRBJ2-5; a weak D match, TRBD2 (7 bases). V was clipped by 3 bases and J by 7 bases, with 15 bases between them. The CDR3 contains 14 residues. CDR1 and CDR2 (germline): SGHTA, FQGNSA. The DNA for the CDR3 is TGTGCCAGCAGCTTTCGGGGGGAGGGGGTGACCCAGTACTTC. Amino acid sequence: CASSFRGEGVTQYF.

The gene calls are TRBV6-2 or TRBV6-3 and TRBJ2-7, with 11 bases matching TRBD1. Germline trimming cut 3 bases from V and 3 bases from J; bases unmatched to any gene: 7. The CDR3 spans 16 residues. Germline V lookup: CDR1 MNHEY, CDR2 SVGEGT. CDR3 sequence (DNA): TGTGCCAGCAGTTATCGGACAGGGGGCGTCGGCTACGAGCAGTACTTC. The encoded protein is CASSYRTGGVGYEQYF.

Ten or more counts support this clonotype. The rearrangement links TRBV12-3 or TRBV12-4 to TRBJ1-1; no reliable D call. Trimming removed 2 bases at V and 3 bases at J, with 13 bases between. The CDR3 length is 15 residues. The CDR3 reads CASSLSPGGDTEAFF. The CDR3 DNA reads TGTGCCAGCAGTTTATCCCCAGGTGGAGACACTGAAGCTTTCTTT.

The chain employs TRBV5-1 and TRBJ1-1; D is possibly TRBD1 (6 bases). V shed 4 bases and J shed 1 base, with 11 bases lying between them. The germline gives CDR1 SGHRS, CDR2 YFSETQ. The CDR3 consists of 14 residues. The CDR3 DNA sequence: TGCGCCAGCAGCGTCCAGACAGGGAACACTGAAGCTTTCTTT. It yields the protein CASSVQTGNTEAFF.

This clonotype has at least ten counts. This chain connects TRBV5-1 to TRBJ1-1, with D possibly TRBD1 on 6 matching bases. This CDR3 contains 14 residues. The V and J ends lost 1 base and 1 base respectively, with 8 bases between them. Germline V lookup: CDR1 SGHRS, CDR2 YFSETQ. CDR3 protein: CASSLPQGNTEAFF. The CDR3 DNA reads TGCGCCAGCAGCTTGCCACAGGGGAACACTGAAGCTTTCTTT.

The chain is built from TRBV7-9 and TRBJ2-5; D is perhaps TRBD1 or TRBD2 (5 bases each). Germline CDR1 is SEHNR and CDR2 is FQNEAQ (reference sequence). V was shortened by 0 bases and J by 5 bases, with 13 bases between the two germline ends. The CDR3 length is 15 residues. For the CDR3, the DNA is TGTGCCAGCAGCTTAGCAGACGTCGGGGCGGAGACCCAGTACTTC. Its protein is CASSLADVGAETQYF. Filled out from reference TRBV7-9 and TRBJ2-5, the complete variable domain reads DTGVSQNPRHKITKRGQNVTFRCDPISEHNRLYWYRQTLGQGPEFLTYFQNEAQLEKSRLLSDRFSAERPKGSFSTLEIQRTEQGDSAMYLCASSLADVGAETQYFGPGTRLLVL.

This clonotype was found many times. The chain links TRBV15 to TRBJ2-3; weak D call: TRBD2 (5 bases). CDR1 LNHNV and CDR2 YYDKDF come from the germline V gene (reference sequence). Trimming left V 2 bases short and J 4 bases short, with 25 bases between. This CDR3 has 19 residues. The CDR3 spells CATSRTLTGANKEADTQYF. The CDR3 DNA is TGTGCCACCAGCAGAACCCTAACCGGTGCGAATAAGGAGGCAGATACGCAGTATTTT.